This entry lists 20 T cell receptor beta chains sequenced from one sample in a study of response to subunit inactivated influenza vaccine. TCRdb reprocessed the RT-PCR reads via MiXCR and lists one record per CDR3 protein. The sample holds 530,000 or so distinct CDR3 sequences, about 15% seen once. The specimen was PBMCs from blood, collected roughly 12 days after vaccination. The receptor source for this set is a man in his fifties who received an inactivated influenza vaccine.

The rearrangement uses TRBV5-1 and TRBJ1-2; no definite D call. Germline-derived CDR1 and CDR2 are SGHRS and YFSETQ. The CDR3 consists of 13 residues. The ends were cut back, 3 bases at V and 3 bases at J, with 9 bases in the middle. CDR3 in DNA: TGCGCCAGCAGCTCTTTCGCAGACTATGGCTACACCTTC. It is translated as CASSSFADYGYTF.

This clonotype came up a few times. The J gene is TRBJ2-2, the V gene TRBV2; D unresolved. The CDR3 extends over 13 amino acids. Per germline, CDR1 SNHLY and CDR2 FYNNEI. V was trimmed by 7 bases and J by 1 base, leaving 7 bases between them. CDR3 coding DNA: TGTGCCAGCATCAAAGAGAACACCGGGGAGCTGTTTTTT. This encodes CASIKENTGELFF.

The J gene is TRBJ2-4, the V gene TRBV5-1; D is ambiguous. There are 14 residues in the CDR3. Per the germline V gene, CDR1 is SGHRS and CDR2 is YFSETQ. Trimming cost V 6 bases and J 5 bases, with 15 bases left between them. The CDR3 loop is CASTKDGSENIQYF. DNA of the CDR3: TGCGCCAGCACTAAGGACGGATCAGAAAACATTCAGTACTTC.

The genes are TRBV5-5 and TRBJ1-1, with TRBD1 as a possible D gene (6 bases). CDR1 and CDR2 from the germline V gene are SGHKS and YYEKEE (reference sequence). The CDR3 loop spans 15 amino acids. V lost 7 bases, J lost 0 bases, and 16 bases lay in between. CDR3 DNA: TGTGCCAGCGACGAGGGACACTTTATGAACACTGAAGCTTTCTTT. This encodes CASDEGHFMNTEAFF.

This chain's CDR3 is CASSTSTGQTGYYTIYF. The CDR3 DNA sequence: TGTGCCAGCAGTACCTCGACAGGCCAGACCGGTTATTACACCATATATTTT. The rearrangement uses TRBV6-5 and TRBJ1-3, with D possibly matching TRBD1 (6 bases). CDR1 and CDR2 (germline): MNHEY, SVGAGI. Trimming removed 5 bases at V and 8 bases at J, with 25 bases between. The CDR3 extends over 17 amino acids.

This chain joins TRBV12-3 or TRBV12-4 and TRBJ1-1; TRBD1 matches at 7 bases. The CDR3 is 13 residues long. V shed 9 bases, J shed 4 bases, and the junction held 8 bases outside the gene matches. CDR3 in DNA: TGTGCCAGTAGGGGACAGTCCGGCACTGAAGCTTTCTTT. Its translation is CASRGQSGTEAFF.

This clonotype occurred a few times. The V gene is TRBV5-1, the J gene TRBJ1-4; D gene unclear. CDR3 length: 15 residues. The V and J ends lost 4 bases and 4 bases respectively, with 14 bases between them. The germline V gene has CDR1 SGHRS and CDR2 YFSETQ. The CDR3 sequence: CASSATGLSNEKLFF. CDR3 in DNA: TGCGCCAGCAGCGCGACCGGTCTCAGTAATGAAAAACTGTTTTTT.

The gene calls are TRBV12-3 or TRBV12-4 and TRBJ1-4, with 8 bases aligning to TRBD1. The CDR3 totals 14 residues. J was trimmed by 7 bases and V by 1 base; bases with no gene match: 2. CDR3 nucleotides: TGTGCCAGCAGTTTAGGGGACAGGAGTGAAAAACTGTTTTTT. This encodes CASSLGDRSEKLFF.

This chain links TRBV3-1 with TRBJ1-1, with D maybe TRBD1 (5 bases). The germline V gene has CDR1 LGHDT and CDR2 YNNKEL (reference sequence). CDR3 length equals 15 residues. V was trimmed by 1 base and J by 4 bases, leaving 13 bases between them. The CDR3 nucleotides read TGTGCCAGCAGCCAAGGACAGATCTCGGGCACTGAAGCTTTCTTT. The encoded protein is CASSQGQISGTEAFF.

This clonotype was counted only a few times. The rearrangement links TRBV6-5 to TRBJ1-1, with 7 nucleotides matching TRBD1. CDR1 and CDR2 (germline): MNHEY, SVGAGI. The CDR3 has 15 residues. J gave up 5 bases and V 0 bases, and 6 bases lay outside the gene matches. The CDR3 is CASSYSRQGWTEAFF. DNA for the CDR3: TGTGCCAGCAGTTACTCTAGACAGGGTTGGACTGAAGCTTTCTTT.

This clonotype was observed a few times. The V and J genes are TRBV5-1 and TRBJ2-2; 8 nucleotides match TRBD1. Germline V gene data show CDR1 as SGHRS and CDR2 as YFSETQ. The CDR3 totals 14 residues. The junction had 5 bases not matched to a gene; V was cut back by 4 bases and J by 6 bases. This CDR3 is CASSVGQGPGELFF. The CDR3 nucleotides read TGCGCCAGCAGCGTTGGACAGGGTCCCGGGGAGCTGTTTTTT.

The chain combines TRBV28 with TRBJ2-7; the D is unclear. Germline-derived CDR1 and CDR2 are MDHEN and SYDVKM. This CDR3 contains 14 residues. Deletions cut 6 bases from V and 0 bases from J, with 12 bases between. The CDR3 is CASRETFYSYEQYF. The CDR3 DNA reads TGTGCCAGCAGGGAGACATTCTACTCCTACGAGCAGTACTTC.

This clonotype showed up just a few times. The V call is TRBV7-2, the J call TRBJ2-3, with a possible D match to TRBD2 (5 bases). V shed 5 bases and J shed 2 bases, with 11 bases lying between them. The CDR3 is made up of 14 amino acids. CDR1 and CDR2 (germline): SGHTA, FQGNSA. CDR3 sequence: CASSESRDTDTQYF. The CDR3 DNA sequence: TGTGCCAGCAGCGAAAGCCGGGACACAGATACGCAGTATTTT.

The CDR3 loop reads CSALDRVAPYEQYF. CDR3 in DNA: TGCAGTGCTCTCGACAGGGTAGCCCCCTACGAGCAGTACTTC. This chain links TRBV20-1 with TRBJ2-7; TRBD1 matches at 7 bases. Germline V gene sequence: CDR1 DFQATT, CDR2 SNEGSKA (reference sequence). The length of the CDR3 is 14 residues. With 5 bases clipped from V and 2 bases from J, the junction kept 9 bases outside the gene matches.

The chain combines TRBV20-1 with TRBJ2-7, with 8 positions matching TRBD1. With 3 bases clipped from V and 0 bases from J, the junction kept 4 bases outside the gene matches. CDR1 and CDR2 from the germline V gene are DFQATT and SNEGSKA (reference sequence). This CDR3 is built from 14 residues. The CDR3 region has the DNA TGCAGTGCTAGGGGACAGGAGTTCTCCTACGAGCAGTACTTC. Its translation is CSARGQEFSYEQYF.

The chain combines TRBV20-1 with TRBJ2-3; D unclear. This CDR3 has 14 amino acids. V was cut by 3 bases and J by 1 base, with 11 bases left in between. Germline lookup yields CDR1 DFQATT and CDR2 SNEGSKA (reference sequence). Written as DNA, the CDR3 is TGCAGTGCTAGCCACATAACTCGCACAGATACGCAGTATTTT. Protein sequence: CSASHITRTDTQYF.

This sequence joins TRBV5-1 and TRBJ2-6; D possibly matches TRBD1 or TRBD2 (5 bases each). Germline lookup yields CDR1 SGHRS and CDR2 YFSETQ. This CDR3 comprises 17 residues. Trimming stripped 3 bases from V and 4 bases from J, with 17 bases between. This CDR3 is CASSSGRGPEGANVLTF. In nucleotides, the CDR3 is TGCGCCAGCAGCTCAGGCCGGGGCCCGGAGGGGGCCAACGTCCTGACTTTC.

This clonotype occurred a few times. J is TRBJ2-2 and V is TRBV10-3, with 7 bases identical to TRBD2. V shed 6 bases and J 7 bases; nucleotides not matched to a gene: 11. Germline values: CDR1 ENHRY, CDR2 SYGVKD. The CDR3 has 15 amino acids. Here the CDR3 reads CAIRTGTTYFGELFF. The DNA of the CDR3 is TGTGCCATCAGAACCGGGACTACCTATTTCGGGGAGCTGTTTTTT.

This clonotype was observed a single time. The chain joins TRBV7-9 to TRBJ1-2; unclear D gene. There are 12 residues in the CDR3. The germline CDR1 and CDR2 sequences are SEHNR and FQNEAQ (reference sequence). The ends were cut back, 5 bases at V and 8 bases at J, with 12 bases in the middle. For the CDR3, the DNA is TGTGCCAGCAGCCTTTCGCGTAGCGGCTACACCTTC. Its translation: CASSLSRSGYTF.

This rearrangement joins TRBV30 to TRBJ1-4; D gene ambiguous. The germline CDR1 and CDR2 sequences are GTSNPN and SVGIG (reference sequence). Trimming removed 5 bases at V and 3 bases at J, with 10 bases between. The CDR3 has 13 amino acids. CDR3 nucleotide sequence: TGTGCCTGGGGTACATCGGCTAATGAAAAACTGTTTTTT. Encoded protein: CAWGTSANEKLFF.